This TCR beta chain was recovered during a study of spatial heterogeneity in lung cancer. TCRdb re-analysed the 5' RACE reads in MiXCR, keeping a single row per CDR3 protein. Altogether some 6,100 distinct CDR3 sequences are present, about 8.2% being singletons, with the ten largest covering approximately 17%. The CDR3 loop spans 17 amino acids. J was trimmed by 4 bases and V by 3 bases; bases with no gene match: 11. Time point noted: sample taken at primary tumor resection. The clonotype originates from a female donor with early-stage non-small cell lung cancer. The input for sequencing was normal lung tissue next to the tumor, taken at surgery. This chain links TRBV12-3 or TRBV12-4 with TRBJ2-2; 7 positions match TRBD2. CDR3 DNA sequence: TGTGCCAGCAGTTTTTCCTCGAGCGGGGCCATCACCGGGGAGCTGTTTTTT. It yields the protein CASSFSSSGAITGELFF.